The 26 T cell receptor beta chains below were found in one sample sequenced in a study of regulatory T cells. Primers: 52 TRBV forward and 13 TRBJ reverse. Method: immunoSEQ multiplex PCR; TCRdb's copy keeps in-frame clones and lacks some. This table has some 38,000 clones, about 91% appearing once. Study-level findings and limits: Hydrophobic residues at CDR3 positions 6 and 7 were enriched in conventional CD4+ T cells of CD3G-deficient patients.

The antigens for these receptors are not known. The material sequenced was conventional CD4+ T cells sorted from blood. Every receptor here comes from a person aged 18-29 years with CD3G deficiency.

The chain combines TRBV27 with TRBJ2-5; 9 bases fit TRBD1. After removal of 5 bases from V and 11 bases from J, the junction contained 12 bases not matched to a gene. The CDR3 runs to 14 residues. Germline V gives CDR1 MNHEY, CDR2 SMNVEV (reference sequence). CDR3 region: CASSLQQGAGEQYF. The CDR3 nucleotides read TGTGCCAGCAGTCTACAACAGGGGGCAGGAGAGCAGTACTTC.

V and J are TRBV6-5 and TRBJ1-5; D is ambiguous. Germline V gene sequence: CDR1 MNHEY, CDR2 SVGAGI. The CDR3 has 15 residues. Trimming removed 2 bases from V and 4 bases from J, with 12 bases in between. DNA for the CDR3: TGTGCCAGCAGTTACGGGATGGCGGTTAATCAGCCCCAGCATTTT. Translating it yields CASSYGMAVNQPQHF.

In nucleotides, the CDR3 is TGCGCCAGCAGGGGGGAGGGCAAGAACACTGAAGCTTTCTTT. Amino acids: CASRGEGKNTEAFF. The genes are TRBV10-2 and TRBJ1-1; the D gene is possibly TRBD1 (5 bases). The ends were cut back, 6 bases at V and 1 base at J, with 12 bases in the middle. The germline CDR1 and CDR2 sequences are WSHSY and SAAADI. CDR3 size: 14 residues.

V is TRBV1 and J is TRBJ2-2; whether TRBD2, the table's D call, matches the DNA was not checked. TRBV1 is reported as a pseudogene. This CDR3 region has 18 residues. The CDR3 spells CTSSQPGLAGTNTGELFF. The DNA of the CDR3 is TGCACCAGCAGCCAACCGGGCTTGGCGGGCACGAACACCGGGGAGCTGTTTTTT.

The chain has TRBV7-2 and TRBJ2-7, with TRBD2 as a possible D gene (6 bases). The CDR3 is 13 amino acids. Trimming took 1 base from V and 4 from J, leaving 8 bases between them. Germline V gene data show CDR1 as SGHTA and CDR2 as FQGNSA. The DNA of the CDR3 is TGTGCCAGCAGCTTAGATGGAGGGTACGAGCAGTACTTC. Translation: CASSLDGGYEQYF.

The chain combines TRBV28 with TRBJ2-7, with 12 bases identical to TRBD2. Germline loops: CDR1 MDHEN, CDR2 SYDVKM. The length of the CDR3 is 15 residues. Losses at the gene ends were 5 bases for V and 5 bases for J; bases not matched to a gene: 7. CDR3 nucleotide sequence: TGTGCCAGCAGTCCAGGACTAGCGGGAAAGAACGAGCAGTACTTC. Protein: CASSPGLAGKNEQYF.

The chain combines TRBV5-1 with TRBJ2-2; 7 nucleotides match TRBD2. CDR1 is SGHRS, CDR2 YFSETQ, per germline. The CDR3 sequence is 15 residues long. V lost 5 bases and J lost 4; bases outside the gene matches: 8. The CDR3: CASSFDERGTGELFF. CDR3 DNA sequence: TGCGCCAGCAGTTTCGACGAGCGGGGCACCGGGGAGCTGTTTTTT. Filled out from reference TRBV5-1 and TRBJ2-2, the complete variable domain reads KAGVTQTPRYLIKTRGQQVTLSCSPISGHRSVSWYQQTPGQGLQFLFEYFSETQRNKGNFPGRFSGRQFSNSRSEMNVSTLELGDSALYLCASSFDERGTGELFFGEGSRLTVL.

The chain joins TRBV7-9 to TRBJ1-4; D uncertain. The CDR3 contains 16 residues. V was trimmed by 1 base and J by 4 bases, leaving 13 bases between them. CDR1 and CDR2 (germline): SEHNR, FQNEAQ (reference sequence). CDR3 amino acids: CASSLDRGGFNEKLFF. For the CDR3, the DNA is TGTGCCAGCAGCTTAGATCGCGGCGGATTTAATGAAAAACTGTTTTTT.

The chain employs TRBV5-1 and TRBJ2-1; TRBD2 matches at 13 bases. The CDR3 extends over 18 amino acids. Germline trimming cut 4 bases from V and 3 bases from J; bases unmatched to any gene: 10. Germline CDR1 and CDR2: SGHRS and YFSETQ. The CDR3 nucleotides read TGCGCCAGCAGCCCGGGACTAGCGGGGTTCTCGATCTACAATGAGCAGTTCTTC. It encodes CASSPGLAGFSIYNEQFF.

V gene TRBV28 combines with J gene TRBJ2-7, with D maybe TRBD2 (6 bases). This CDR3 contains 15 residues. Germline V gene sequence: CDR1 MDHEN, CDR2 SYDVKM. V gave up 3 bases and J gave up 4 bases, with 16 bases separating them. The CDR3 spells CASSFGGEPSYEQYF. The CDR3 nucleotides read TGTGCCAGCAGTTTCGGCGGGGAACCTTCTTACGAGCAGTACTTC.

The chain carries TRBV27 and TRBJ1-1, with a weak D call TRBD1 (6 bases). This CDR3 spans 14 amino acids. V was shortened by 2 bases and J by 9 bases, with 16 bases between the two germline ends. The V gene's germline CDR1 is MNHEY and CDR2 SMNVEV (reference sequence). The CDR3 coding sequence is TGTGCCAGCAGTTTAGAGGGGGGGCTGGGTCAAGCTTTCTTT. It specifies CASSLEGGLGQAFF.

This clone was picked up a small number of times. V is TRBV28 and J is TRBJ2-7, with D maybe TRBD1 (6 bases). CDR1 and CDR2 from the germline V gene are MDHEN and SYDVKM. Trimming removed 7 bases from V and 3 bases from J, with 13 bases in between. CDR3 length: 13 residues. The CDR3 protein is CASTSGVGYEQYF. In nucleotides, the CDR3 is TGTGCCAGCACCTCAGGGGTGGGCTACGAGCAGTACTTC.

The gene calls are TRBV28 and TRBJ2-7; 11 nucleotides line up with TRBD2. Germline trimming cut 4 bases from V and 5 bases from J; bases unmatched to any gene: 1. Looked up from germline, CDR1 is MDHEN and CDR2 is SYDVKM. The length of the CDR3 is 13 residues. CDR3 sequence (DNA): TGTGCCAGCAGTTGGACTAGCGGGCACGAGCAGTACTTC. Its translation: CASSWTSGHEQYF.

The chain links TRBV7-9 to TRBJ2-1; the D is unclear. V shed 5 bases and J shed 3 bases, with 11 bases lying between them. Germline V gives CDR1 SEHNR, CDR2 FQNEAQ (reference sequence). The CDR3 totals 14 residues. CDR3 coding DNA: TGTGCCAGCAGCCTGTCGGCAGACTACAATGAGCAGTTCTTC. It is translated as CASSLSADYNEQFF.

This clone was counted once. The gene calls are TRBV19 and TRBJ1-5; TRBD1 matches 7 bases. The CDR3 covers 14 residues. The germline CDR1 and CDR2 sequences are LNHDA and SQIVND (reference sequence). V lost 5 bases and J lost 7; bases outside the gene matches: 8. The CDR3, as DNA: TGTGCCAGTAGTCCCCTGGACAGGAGGCAGCCCCAGCATTTT. It codes for CASSPLDRRQPQHF.

V and J are TRBV6-5 and TRBJ1-1, with D perhaps TRBD1 (5 bases). The CDR3 has 12 residues. Trimming cost V 10 bases and J 1 base, with 10 bases left between them. Germline V gene lookup returns CDR1 MNHEY and CDR2 SVGAGI. CDR3 bases: TGTGCCACGGGACGGAGGAACACTGAAGCTTTCTTT. The encoded protein is CATGRRNTEAFF.

V and J are TRBV10-3 and TRBJ2-1, with 10 bases fitting TRBD2. This CDR3 is built from 13 residues. Germline loops: CDR1 ENHRY, CDR2 SYGVKD. V gave up 4 bases and J gave up 10 bases; unmatched junction bases: 4. CDR3 nucleotide sequence: TGTGCCATCAGTGCTAGCGGGAGAAACGAGCAGTTCTTC. As protein: CAISASGRNEQFF.

J is TRBJ2-7 and V is TRBV7-8; D not resolved. The CDR3 is made up of 14 amino acids. Germline CDR1 and CDR2: SGHVS and FQNEAQ. Trimming cost V 0 bases and J 3 bases, with 9 bases left between them. The CDR3 nucleotides are TGTGCCAGCAGCTTAGCCCCCCAAAACTACGAGCAGTACTTC. This translates into CASSLAPQNYEQYF.

The chain employs TRBV28 and TRBJ2-7; 10 bases agree with TRBD1. J was trimmed by 7 bases and V by 6 bases; bases with no gene match: 9. CDR1 is MDHEN and CDR2 is SYDVKM in the germline V gene. The CDR3 contains 14 residues. The CDR3 spells CASRTGGATGEQYF. Written as DNA, the CDR3 is TGTGCCAGCAGGACAGGGGGCGCGACGGGTGAGCAGTACTTC.

The chain employs TRBV6-6 and TRBJ1-5; D not certain. Germline V gene data show CDR1 as MNHNY and CDR2 as SVGAGI (reference sequence). The V and J ends lost 3 bases and 7 bases respectively, with 7 bases between them. This CDR3 contains 12 residues. CDR3 protein: CASSYKDQPQHF. DNA for the CDR3: TGTGCCAGCAGTTATAAAGACCAGCCCCAGCATTTT.

This chain joins TRBV19 and TRBJ2-5, with 7 bases matching TRBD1. With V trimmed by 10 bases and J by 5 bases, 22 bases remained unmatched. This CDR3 is 17 amino acids long. Looked up from germline, CDR1 is LNHDA and CDR2 is SQIVND (reference sequence). The CDR3 here is CANSGGPPPGKRETQYF. Written as DNA, the CDR3 is TGTGCCAATTCAGGGGGACCACCCCCGGGAAAGAGGGAGACCCAGTACTTC.

The chain is built from TRBV6-5 and TRBJ1-4, with D uncertain. CDR1 and CDR2 (germline): MNHEY, SVGAGI. The V end lost 6 bases, the J end lost 8 bases, and 13 bases lay between the germline ends. The CDR3 is 13 residues long. CDR3 sequence (DNA): TGTGCCAGCAGCCGTATCGCGCGGGAAAAACTGTTTTTT. It yields the protein CASSRIAREKLFF.

This chain uses TRBV5-1 with TRBJ2-1, with D tentatively TRBD2 (6 bases). CDR3 size: 14 residues. Per the germline V gene, CDR1 is SGHRS and CDR2 is YFSETQ. The V end lost 0 bases, the J end lost 4 bases, and 8 bases lay between the germline ends. The chain's CDR3 is CASSLVAGYNEQFF. In nucleotides, the CDR3 is TGCGCCAGCAGCTTGGTTGCGGGATACAATGAGCAGTTCTTC.

This chain joins TRBV19 and TRBJ2-7; D may match TRBD1 or TRBD2 (5 bases each). V gave up 5 bases and J gave up 1 base, with 15 bases separating them. Germline loops: CDR1 LNHDA, CDR2 SQIVND (reference sequence). The CDR3 is made up of 15 amino acids. The CDR3 here is CASSAGTVGSYEQYF. CDR3 sequence (DNA): TGTGCCAGTAGTGCAGGGACGGTGGGTTCCTACGAGCAGTACTTC. The variable domain in full, with the rest retrieved from reference TRBV19 and TRBJ2-7, is DGGITQSPKYLFRKEGQNVTLSCEQNLNHDAMYWYRQDPGQGLRLIYYSQIVNDFQKGDIAEGYSVSREKKESFPLTVTSAQKNPTAFYLCASSAGTVGSYEQYFGPGTRLTVT.

The genes are TRBV28 and TRBJ2-1; D ambiguous. CDR1 and CDR2 from the germline V gene are MDHEN and SYDVKM. Trimming cost V 8 bases and J 3 bases, with 17 bases left between them. The CDR3 is 15 residues long. The CDR3 spells CASGSAANNYNEQFF. The DNA of the CDR3 is TGTGCCAGCGGGTCCGCTGCAAACAACTACAATGAGCAGTTCTTC.

This chain connects TRBV28 to TRBJ2-7, with no clear D. Trimming took 5 bases from V and 7 from J, leaving 12 bases between them. CDR3 length: 12 amino acids. Looked up from germline, CDR1 is MDHEN and CDR2 is SYDVKM. The CDR3 sequence is CASSLLVGEQYF. In DNA, the CDR3 is TGTGCCAGCAGTCTCTTAGTGGGTGAGCAGTACTTC.